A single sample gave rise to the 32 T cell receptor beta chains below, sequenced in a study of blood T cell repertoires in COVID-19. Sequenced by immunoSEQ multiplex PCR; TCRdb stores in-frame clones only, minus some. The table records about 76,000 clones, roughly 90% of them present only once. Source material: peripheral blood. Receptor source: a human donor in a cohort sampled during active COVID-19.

CDR3 sequence reads: CASSLAGDQPQHF. Here the CDR3 DNA reads TGCGCCAGCAGCTTGGCAGGTGATCAGCCCCAGCATTTT. V is TRBV5-1 and J is TRBJ1-5; D remains unclear. Trimming took off 0 bases at V and 5 bases at J, with 6 bases between the two ends. Germline CDR1 and CDR2: SGHRS and YFSETQ. CDR3 size: 13 residues.

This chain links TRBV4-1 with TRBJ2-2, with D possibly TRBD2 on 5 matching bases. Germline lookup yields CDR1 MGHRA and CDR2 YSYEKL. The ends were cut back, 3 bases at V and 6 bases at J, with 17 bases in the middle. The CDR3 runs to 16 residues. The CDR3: CASSHTVSDGAGELFF. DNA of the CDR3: TGCGCCAGCAGCCACACGGTATCAGACGGGGCCGGGGAGCTGTTTTTT.

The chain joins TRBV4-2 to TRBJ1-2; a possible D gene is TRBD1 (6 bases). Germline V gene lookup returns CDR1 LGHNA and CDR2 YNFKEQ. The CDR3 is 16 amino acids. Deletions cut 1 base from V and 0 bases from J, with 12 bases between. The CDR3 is CASSQGVQGPNYGYTF. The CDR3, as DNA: TGTGCCAGCAGCCAAGGGGTACAGGGACCTAACTATGGCTACACCTTC.

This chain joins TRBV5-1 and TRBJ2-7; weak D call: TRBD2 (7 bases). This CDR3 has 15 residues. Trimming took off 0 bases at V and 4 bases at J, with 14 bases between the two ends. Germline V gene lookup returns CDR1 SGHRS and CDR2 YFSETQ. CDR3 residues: CASSLGGAREYEQYF. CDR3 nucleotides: TGCGCCAGCAGCTTGGGGGGGGCGCGGGAGTACGAGCAGTACTTC.

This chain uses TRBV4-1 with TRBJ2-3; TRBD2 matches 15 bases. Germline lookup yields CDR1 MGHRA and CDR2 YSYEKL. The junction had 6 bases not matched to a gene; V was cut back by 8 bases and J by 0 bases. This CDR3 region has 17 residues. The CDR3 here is CASWGLAGGSSTDTQYF. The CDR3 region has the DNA TGCGCCAGCTGGGGACTAGCGGGGGGATCTAGCACAGATACGCAGTATTTT.

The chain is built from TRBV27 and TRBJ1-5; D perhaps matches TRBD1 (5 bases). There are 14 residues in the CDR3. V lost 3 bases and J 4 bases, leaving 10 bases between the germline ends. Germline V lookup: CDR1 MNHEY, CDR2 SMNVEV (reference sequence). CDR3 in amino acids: CASSFGAENQPQHF. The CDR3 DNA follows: TGTGCCAGCAGTTTTGGGGCGGAGAATCAGCCCCAGCATTTT.

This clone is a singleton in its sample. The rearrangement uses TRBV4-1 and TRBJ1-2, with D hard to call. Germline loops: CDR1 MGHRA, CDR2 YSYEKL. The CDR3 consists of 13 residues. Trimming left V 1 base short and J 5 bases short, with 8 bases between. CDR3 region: CASSQVASYGYTF. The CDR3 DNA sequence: TGCGCCAGCAGCCAAGTCGCCAGTTATGGCTACACCTTC.

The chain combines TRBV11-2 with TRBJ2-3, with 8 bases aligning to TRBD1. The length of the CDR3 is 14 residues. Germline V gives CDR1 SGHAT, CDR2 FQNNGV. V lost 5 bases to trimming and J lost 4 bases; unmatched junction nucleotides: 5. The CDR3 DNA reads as TGTGCCAGCAGCCTTGACAGGGGAGCAGATACGCAGTATTTT. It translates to CASSLDRGADTQYF.

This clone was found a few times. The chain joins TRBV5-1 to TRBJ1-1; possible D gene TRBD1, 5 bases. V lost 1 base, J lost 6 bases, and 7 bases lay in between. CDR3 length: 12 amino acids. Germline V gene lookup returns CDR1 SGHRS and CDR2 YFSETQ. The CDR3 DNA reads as TGCGCCAGCAGCTTGTGGGGGGCTGAAGCTTTCTTT. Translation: CASSLWGAEAFF.

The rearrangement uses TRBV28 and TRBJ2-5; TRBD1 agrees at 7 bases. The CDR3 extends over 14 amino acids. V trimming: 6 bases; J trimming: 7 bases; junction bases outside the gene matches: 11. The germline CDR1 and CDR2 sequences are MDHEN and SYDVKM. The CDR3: CASSPGTAPATQYF. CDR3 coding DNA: TGTGCCAGCAGCCCCGGGACAGCTCCGGCGACCCAGTACTTC.

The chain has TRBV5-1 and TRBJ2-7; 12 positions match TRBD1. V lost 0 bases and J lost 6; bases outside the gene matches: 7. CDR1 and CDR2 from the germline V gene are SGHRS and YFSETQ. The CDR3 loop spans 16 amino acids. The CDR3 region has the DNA TGCGCCAGCAGCTTGGCCGTCGGGACAGGGGGCCGCGAGCAGTACTTC. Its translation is CASSLAVGTGGREQYF.

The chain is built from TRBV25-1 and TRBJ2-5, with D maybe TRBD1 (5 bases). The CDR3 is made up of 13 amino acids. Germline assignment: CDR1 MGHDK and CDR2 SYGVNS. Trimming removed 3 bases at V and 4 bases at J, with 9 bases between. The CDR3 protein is CASSDSRGETQYF. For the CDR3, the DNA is TGTGCCAGCAGTGATAGTAGGGGAGAGACCCAGTACTTC.

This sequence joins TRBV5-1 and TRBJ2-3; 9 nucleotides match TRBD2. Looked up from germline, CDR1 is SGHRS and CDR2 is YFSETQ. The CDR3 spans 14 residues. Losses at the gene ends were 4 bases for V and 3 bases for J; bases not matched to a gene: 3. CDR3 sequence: CASSVGLATDTQYF. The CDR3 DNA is TGCGCCAGCAGCGTGGGACTAGCTACAGATACGCAGTATTTT.

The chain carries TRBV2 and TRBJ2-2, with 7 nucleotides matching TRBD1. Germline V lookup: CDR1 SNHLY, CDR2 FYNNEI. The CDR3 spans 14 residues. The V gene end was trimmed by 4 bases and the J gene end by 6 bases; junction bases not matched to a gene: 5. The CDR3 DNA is TGTGCCAGCAGTGGACAGGGTAGGGCCGGGGAGCTGTTTTTT. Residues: CASSGQGRAGELFF.

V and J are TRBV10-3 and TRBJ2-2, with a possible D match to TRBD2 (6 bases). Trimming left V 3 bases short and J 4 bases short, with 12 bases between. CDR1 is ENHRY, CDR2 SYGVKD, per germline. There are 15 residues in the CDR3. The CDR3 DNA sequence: TGTGCCATCAGTGATGTGGGGGGACGCACCGGGGAGCTGTTTTTT. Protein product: CAISDVGGRTGELFF.

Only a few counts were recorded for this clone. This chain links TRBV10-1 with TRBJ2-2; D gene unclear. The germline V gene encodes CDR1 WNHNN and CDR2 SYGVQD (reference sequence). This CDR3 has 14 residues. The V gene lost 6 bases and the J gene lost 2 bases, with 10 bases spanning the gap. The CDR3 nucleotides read TGCGCCAGCAGCGTCCTTCGTAACACCGGGGAGCTGTTTTTT. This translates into CASSVLRNTGELFF.

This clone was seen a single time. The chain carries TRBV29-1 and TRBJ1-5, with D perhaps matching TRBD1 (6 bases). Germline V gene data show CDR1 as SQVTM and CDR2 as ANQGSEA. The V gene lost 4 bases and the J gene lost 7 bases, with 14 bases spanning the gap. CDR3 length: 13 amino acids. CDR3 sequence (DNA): TGCAGCGTTGCAACAGGGTTCCGACAGCCCCAGCATTTT. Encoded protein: CSVATGFRQPQHF.

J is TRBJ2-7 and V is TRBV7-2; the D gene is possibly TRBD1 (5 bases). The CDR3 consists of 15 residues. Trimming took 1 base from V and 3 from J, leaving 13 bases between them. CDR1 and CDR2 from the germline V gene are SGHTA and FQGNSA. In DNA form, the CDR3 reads TGTGCCAGCAGCTTAGTCGCTCAGGGAAACTACGAGCAGTACTTC. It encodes CASSLVAQGNYEQYF. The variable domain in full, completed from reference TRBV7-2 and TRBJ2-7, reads GAGVSQSPSNKVTEKGKDVELRCDPISGHTALYWYRQSLGQGLEFLIYFQGNSAPDKSGLPSDRFSAERTGGSVSTLTIQRTQQEDSAVYLCASSLVAQGNYEQYFGPGTRLTVT.

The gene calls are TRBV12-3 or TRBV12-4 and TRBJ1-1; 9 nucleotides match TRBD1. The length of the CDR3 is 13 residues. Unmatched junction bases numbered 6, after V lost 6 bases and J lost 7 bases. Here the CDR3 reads CASRRTGEIEAFF. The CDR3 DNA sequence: TGTGCCAGCAGGAGGACAGGGGAAATTGAAGCTTTCTTT.

The DNA of the CDR3 is TGTGCCAGCCGGCCCGACAGAACGAACACTGAAGCTTTCTTT. It is translated as CASRPDRTNTEAFF. The rearrangement links TRBV2 to TRBJ1-1; weak D call: TRBD1 (5 bases). CDR1 is SNHLY, CDR2 FYNNEI, per germline. This CDR3 is built from 14 residues. Trimming took off 8 bases at V and 1 base at J, with 14 bases between the two ends.

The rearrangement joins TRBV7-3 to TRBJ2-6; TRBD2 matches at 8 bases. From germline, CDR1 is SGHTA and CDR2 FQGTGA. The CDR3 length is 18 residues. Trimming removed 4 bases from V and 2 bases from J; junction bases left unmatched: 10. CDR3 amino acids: CASSSRRAGGAGANVLTF. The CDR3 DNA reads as TGTGCCAGCAGCTCGCGAAGGGCGGGGGGCGCTGGGGCCAACGTCCTGACTTTC.

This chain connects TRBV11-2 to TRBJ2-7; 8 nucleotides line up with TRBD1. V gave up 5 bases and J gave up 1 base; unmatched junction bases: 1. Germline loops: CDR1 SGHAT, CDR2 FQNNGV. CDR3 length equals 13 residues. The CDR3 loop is CASSGTGSYEQYF. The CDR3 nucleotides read TGTGCCAGCAGCGGGACAGGATCCTACGAGCAGTACTTC.

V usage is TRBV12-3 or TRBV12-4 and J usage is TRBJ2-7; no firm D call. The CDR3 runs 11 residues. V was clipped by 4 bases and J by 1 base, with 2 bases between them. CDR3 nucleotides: TGTGCCAGCAGTTCATCCTACGAGCAGTACTTC. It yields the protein CASSSSYEQYF.

The CDR3 reads CASSRQPWGEQFF. The CDR3, as DNA: TGTGCCAGCAGTCGACAGCCCTGGGGCGAGCAGTTCTTC. The chain carries TRBV27 and TRBJ2-1, with a weak D call TRBD1 (5 bases). With 5 bases removed from V and 10 bases from J, the gap between germline ends came to 15 bases. This CDR3 comprises 13 residues. The germline gives CDR1 MNHEY, CDR2 SMNVEV (reference sequence).

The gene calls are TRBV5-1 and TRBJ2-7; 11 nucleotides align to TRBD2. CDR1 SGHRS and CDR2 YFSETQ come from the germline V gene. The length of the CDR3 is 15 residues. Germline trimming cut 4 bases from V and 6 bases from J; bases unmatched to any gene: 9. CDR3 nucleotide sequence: TGCGCCAGCAGCCAGATAGCGGGAGGGCCCGTCGAGCAGTACTTC. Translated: CASSQIAGGPVEQYF.

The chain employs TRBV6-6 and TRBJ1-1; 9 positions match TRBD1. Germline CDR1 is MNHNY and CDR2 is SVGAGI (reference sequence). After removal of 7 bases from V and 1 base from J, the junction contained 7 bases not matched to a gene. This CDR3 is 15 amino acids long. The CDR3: CASTQLGQGNTEAFF. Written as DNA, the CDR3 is TGTGCCAGCACCCAACTGGGACAGGGGAACACTGAAGCTTTCTTT.

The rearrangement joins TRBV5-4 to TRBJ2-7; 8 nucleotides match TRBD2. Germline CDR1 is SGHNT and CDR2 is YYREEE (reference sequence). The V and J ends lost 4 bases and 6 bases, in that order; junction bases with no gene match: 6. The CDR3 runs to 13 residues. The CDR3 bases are TGTGCCAGCAGCCTTACGGGGGGGTTCGAGCAGTACTTC. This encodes CASSLTGGFEQYF. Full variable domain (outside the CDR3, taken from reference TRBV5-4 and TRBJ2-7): ETGVTQSPTHLIKTRGQQVTLRCSSQSGHNTVSWYQQALGQGPQFIFQYYREEENGRGNFPPRFSGLQFPNYSSELNVNALELDDSALYLCASSLTGGFEQYFGPGTRLTVT.

DNA for the CDR3: TGCGCCAGCACCGACCCCCGGGACAGGGGAGGATCCGAGCAGTACTTC. Residues: CASTDPRDRGGSEQYF. The chain recombines TRBV5-1 with TRBJ2-7, with 10 bases fitting TRBD1. V was pared by 6 bases and J by 6 bases, with 15 bases of the junction left unmatched. Germline V gives CDR1 SGHRS, CDR2 YFSETQ. The CDR3 loop spans 16 amino acids.

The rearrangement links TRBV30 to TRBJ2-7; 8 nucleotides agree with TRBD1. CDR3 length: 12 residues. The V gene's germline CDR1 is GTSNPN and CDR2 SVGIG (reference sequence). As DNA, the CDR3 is TGTGCTTCGAAACAGGGGGGAAGCGAGCAGTACTTC. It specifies CASKQGGSEQYF.

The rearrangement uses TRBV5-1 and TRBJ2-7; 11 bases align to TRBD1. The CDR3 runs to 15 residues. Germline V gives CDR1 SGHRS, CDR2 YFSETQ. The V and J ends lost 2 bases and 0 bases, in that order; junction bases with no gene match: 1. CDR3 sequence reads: CASSFGTGGSYEQYF. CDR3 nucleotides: TGCGCCAGCAGCTTCGGGACAGGGGGCTCCTACGAGCAGTACTTC.

The CDR3 DNA reads as TGTGCCAGCAGGCTAAGACTACTTTACGAGCAGTACTTC. Residues: CASRLRLLYEQYF. This chain joins TRBV6-5 and TRBJ2-7; possible D gene TRBD2, 5 bases. CDR1 and CDR2 from the germline V gene are MNHEY and SVGAGI. Trimming took off 6 bases at V and 4 bases at J, with 13 bases between the two ends. CDR3 size: 13 residues.

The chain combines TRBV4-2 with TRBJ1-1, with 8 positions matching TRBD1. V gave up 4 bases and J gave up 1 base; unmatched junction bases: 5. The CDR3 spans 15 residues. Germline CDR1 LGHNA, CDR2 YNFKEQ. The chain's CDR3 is CASSPTGTGNTEAFF. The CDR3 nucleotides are TGTGCCAGCAGCCCGACCGGGACAGGGAACACTGAAGCTTTCTTT.